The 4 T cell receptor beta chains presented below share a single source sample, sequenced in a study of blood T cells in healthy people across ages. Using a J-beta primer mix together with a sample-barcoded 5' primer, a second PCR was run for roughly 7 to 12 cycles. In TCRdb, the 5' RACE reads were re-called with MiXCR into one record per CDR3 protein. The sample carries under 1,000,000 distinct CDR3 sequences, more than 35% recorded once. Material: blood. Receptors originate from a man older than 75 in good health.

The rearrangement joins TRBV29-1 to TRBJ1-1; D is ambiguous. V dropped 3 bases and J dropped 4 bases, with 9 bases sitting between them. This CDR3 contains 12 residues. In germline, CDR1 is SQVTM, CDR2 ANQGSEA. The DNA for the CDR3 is TGCAGCGTTGACCCTGGGTCCACTGAAGCTTTCTTT. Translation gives CSVDPGSTEAFF.

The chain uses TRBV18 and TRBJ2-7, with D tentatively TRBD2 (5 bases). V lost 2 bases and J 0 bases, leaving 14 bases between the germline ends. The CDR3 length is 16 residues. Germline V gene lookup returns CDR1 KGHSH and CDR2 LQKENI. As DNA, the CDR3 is TGTGCCAGCTCACCAAGAGGGCAGCCCCGCTCCTACGAGCAGTACTTC. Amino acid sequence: CASSPRGQPRSYEQYF. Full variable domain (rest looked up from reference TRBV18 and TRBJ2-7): NAGVMQNPRHLVRRRGQEARLRCSPMKGHSHVYWYRQLPEEGLKFMVYLQKENIIDESGMPKERFSAEFPKEGPSILRIQQVVRGDSAAYFCASSPRGQPRSYEQYFGPGTRLTVT.

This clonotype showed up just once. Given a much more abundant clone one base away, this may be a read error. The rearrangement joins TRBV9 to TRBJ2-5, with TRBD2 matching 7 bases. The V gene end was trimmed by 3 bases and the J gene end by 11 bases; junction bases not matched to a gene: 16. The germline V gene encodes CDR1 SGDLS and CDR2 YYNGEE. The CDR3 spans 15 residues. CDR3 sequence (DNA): TGTGCCAGCAGCGAGACCGGGACTACGCGTAATGAGCAGTACTTC. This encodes CASSETGTTRNEQYF. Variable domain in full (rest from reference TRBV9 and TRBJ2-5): DSGVTQTPKHLITATGQRVTLRCSPRSGDLSVYWYQQSLDQGLQFLIQYYNGEERAKGNILERFSAQQFPDLHSELNLSSLELGDSALYFCASSETGTTRNEQYFGPGTRLLVL.

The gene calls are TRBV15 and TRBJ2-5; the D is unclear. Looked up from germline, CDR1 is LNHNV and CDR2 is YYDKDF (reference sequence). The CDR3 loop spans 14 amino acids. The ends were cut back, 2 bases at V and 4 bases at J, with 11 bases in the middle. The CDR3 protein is CATSRLQERETQYF. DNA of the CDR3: TGTGCCACCAGCAGACTCCAGGAGCGAGAGACCCAGTACTTC.